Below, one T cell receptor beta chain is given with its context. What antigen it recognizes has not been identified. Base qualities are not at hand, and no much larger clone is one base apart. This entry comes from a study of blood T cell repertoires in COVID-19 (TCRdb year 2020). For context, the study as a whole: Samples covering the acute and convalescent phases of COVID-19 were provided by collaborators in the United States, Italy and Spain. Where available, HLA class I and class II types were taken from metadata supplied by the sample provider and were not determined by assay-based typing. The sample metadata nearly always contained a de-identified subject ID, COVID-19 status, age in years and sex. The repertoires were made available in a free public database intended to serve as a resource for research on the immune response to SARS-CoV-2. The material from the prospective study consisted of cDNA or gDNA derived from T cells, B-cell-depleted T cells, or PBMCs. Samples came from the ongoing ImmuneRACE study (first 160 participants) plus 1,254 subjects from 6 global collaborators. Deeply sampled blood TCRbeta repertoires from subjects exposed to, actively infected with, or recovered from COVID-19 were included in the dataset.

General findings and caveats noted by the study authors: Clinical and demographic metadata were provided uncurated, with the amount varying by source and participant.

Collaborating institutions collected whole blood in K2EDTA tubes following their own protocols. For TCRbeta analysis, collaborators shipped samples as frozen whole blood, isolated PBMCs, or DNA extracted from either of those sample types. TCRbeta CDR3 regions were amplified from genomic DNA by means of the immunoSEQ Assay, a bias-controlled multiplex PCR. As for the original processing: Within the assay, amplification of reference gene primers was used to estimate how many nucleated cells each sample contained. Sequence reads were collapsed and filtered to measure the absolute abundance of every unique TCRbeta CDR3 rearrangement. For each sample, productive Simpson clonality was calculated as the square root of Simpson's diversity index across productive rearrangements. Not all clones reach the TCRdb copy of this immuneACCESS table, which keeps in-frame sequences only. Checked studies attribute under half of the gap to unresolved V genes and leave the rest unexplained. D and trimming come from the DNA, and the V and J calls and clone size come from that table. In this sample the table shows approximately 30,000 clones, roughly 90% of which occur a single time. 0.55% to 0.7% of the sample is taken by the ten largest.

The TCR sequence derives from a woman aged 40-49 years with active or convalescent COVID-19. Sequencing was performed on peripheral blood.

The CDR3 corresponds to CASSEEVRTVYGYTF. The nucleotides read TGTGCCAGCAGTGAAGAAGTGAGGACAGTCTATGGCTACACCTTC. Recombination linked TRBV6-1 to TRBJ1-2, with a weak D call of TRBD1 (6 bases match). Looking up the germline V gene yields CDR1 MNHNS and CDR2 SASEGT. V and J are truncated by 1 base and 4 bases respectively, leaving an intervening sequence of 13 bases. Spanning cysteine to phenylalanine, the CDR3 consists of 15 amino acids. The retained sequence is limited to the CDR3, 45 bases, with the frame set at the first base.